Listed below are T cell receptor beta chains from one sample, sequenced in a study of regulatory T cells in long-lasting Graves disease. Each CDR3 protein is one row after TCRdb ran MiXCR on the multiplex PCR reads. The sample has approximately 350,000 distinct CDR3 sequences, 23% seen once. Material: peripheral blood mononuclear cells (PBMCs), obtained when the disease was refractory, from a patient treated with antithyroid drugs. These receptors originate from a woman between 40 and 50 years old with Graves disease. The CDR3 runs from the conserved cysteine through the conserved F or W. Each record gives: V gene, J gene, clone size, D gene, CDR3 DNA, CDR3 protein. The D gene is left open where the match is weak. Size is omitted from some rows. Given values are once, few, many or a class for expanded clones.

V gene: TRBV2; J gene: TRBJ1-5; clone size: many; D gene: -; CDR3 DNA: TGTGCCAGCAGGCTCGGTGGGAATCAGCCCCAGCATTTT; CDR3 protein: CASRLGGNQPQHF
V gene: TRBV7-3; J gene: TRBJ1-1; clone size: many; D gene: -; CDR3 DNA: TGTGCCAGCAGCTTAATGCCGGGCGGGATTGGTGAAGCTTTCTTT; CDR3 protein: CASSLMPGGIGEAFF
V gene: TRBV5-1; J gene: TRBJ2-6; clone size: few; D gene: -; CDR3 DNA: TGCGCCAGCTACGATGGGGGGTCTGGGGCCAACGTCCTGACTTTC; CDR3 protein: CASYDGGSGANVLTF
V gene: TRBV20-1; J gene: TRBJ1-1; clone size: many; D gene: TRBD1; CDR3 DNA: TGCAGTGCCTGGGGACAGCCGAACACTGAAGCTTTCTTT; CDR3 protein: CSAWGQPNTEAFF
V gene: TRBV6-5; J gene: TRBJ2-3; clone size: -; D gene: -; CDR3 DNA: TGTGCCAGCAGTTATGGCCGAGGCACAGATACGCAGTATTTT; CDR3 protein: CASSYGRGTDTQYF
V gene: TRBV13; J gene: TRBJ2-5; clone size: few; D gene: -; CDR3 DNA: TGTGCCAGCAGCAAGACACCTCAAGAGACCCAGTACTTC; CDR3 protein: CASSKTPQETQYF
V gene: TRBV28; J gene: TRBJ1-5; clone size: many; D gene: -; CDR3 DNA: TGTGCCAGCAGCGTGGGCTCCTCGCAACAGCCCCAGCATTTT; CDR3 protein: CASSVGSSQQPQHF
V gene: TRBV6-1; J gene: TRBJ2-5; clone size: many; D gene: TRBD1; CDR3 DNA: TGTGCCAGCAGTACTACCGGGACAGATCAAGAGACCCAGTACTTC; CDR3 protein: CASSTTGTDQETQYF
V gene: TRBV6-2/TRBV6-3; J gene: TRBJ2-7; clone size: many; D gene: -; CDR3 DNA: TGTGCCAGCAGTACCCACGGGACGGTTTGCTACGAGCAGTACTTC; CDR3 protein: CASSTHGTVCYEQYF
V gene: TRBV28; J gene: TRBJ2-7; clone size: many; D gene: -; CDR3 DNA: TGTGCCAGCAGTTTAGGGTCCGGAACCTACGAGCAGTACTTC; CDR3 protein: CASSLGSGTYEQYF
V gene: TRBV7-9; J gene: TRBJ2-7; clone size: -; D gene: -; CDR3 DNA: TGTGCCAGCAGCGACCGCTGGTTTTACGAGCAGTACTTC; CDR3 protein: CASSDRWFYEQYF
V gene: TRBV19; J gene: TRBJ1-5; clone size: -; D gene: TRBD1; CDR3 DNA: TGTGCCGGTAGTCGGGACAGGGAGTGGTTTCCCCAGCATTTT; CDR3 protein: CAGSRDREWFPQHF
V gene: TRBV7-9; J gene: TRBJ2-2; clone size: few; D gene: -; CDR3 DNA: TGTGCCAGCAGCTTAGTAGGGATCGCCGGGGAGCTGTTTTTT; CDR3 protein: CASSLVGIAGELFF
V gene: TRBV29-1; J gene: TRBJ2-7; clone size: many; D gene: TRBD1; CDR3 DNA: TGCAGCGTACCGGACAGGGTTGGGGAGCAGTACTTC; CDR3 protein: CSVPDRVGEQYF
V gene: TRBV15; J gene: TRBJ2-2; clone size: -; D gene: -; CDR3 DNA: TGTGCCACCAGCAGGCTTGACAGGAGCACCGGGGAGCTGTTTTTT; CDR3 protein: CATSRLDRSTGELFF
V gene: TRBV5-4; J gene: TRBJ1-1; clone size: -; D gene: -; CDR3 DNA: TGTGCCAGCGGACCTCTTGGGGGCAAGGATAACACTGAAGCTTTCTTT; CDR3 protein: CASGPLGGKDNTEAFF
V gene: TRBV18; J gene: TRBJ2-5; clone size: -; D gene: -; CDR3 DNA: TGTGCCAGCTCACCACCCTCGCTTCAAGAGACCCAGTACTTC; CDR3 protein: CASSPPSLQETQYF
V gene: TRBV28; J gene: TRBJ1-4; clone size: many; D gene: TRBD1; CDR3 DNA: TGTGCCAGCAGTTTAGCAGGGGGGGATGAAAAACTGTTTTTT; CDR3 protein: CASSLAGGDEKLFF
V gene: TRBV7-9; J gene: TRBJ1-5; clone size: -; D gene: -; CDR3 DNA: TGTGCCAGCAGCTTAGCGCTGGCAGGGAGCCTAAATAGCAATCAGCCCCAGCATTTT; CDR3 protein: CASSLALAGSLNSNQPQHF
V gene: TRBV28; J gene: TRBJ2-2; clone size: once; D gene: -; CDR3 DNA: TGTGCCAGCAGTACCAAAATAAAAAACACCGGGGAGCTGTTTTTT; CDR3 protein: CASSTKIKNTGELFF
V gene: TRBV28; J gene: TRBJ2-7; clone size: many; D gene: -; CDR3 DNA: TGTGCCAGCACCGTAGCGGTAGACTCCTACGAGCAGTACTTC; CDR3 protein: CASTVAVDSYEQYF
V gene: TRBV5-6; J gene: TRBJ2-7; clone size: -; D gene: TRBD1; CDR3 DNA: TGTGCCAGCAACAAGGGGACAGGGGATTTCTACGAGCAGTACTTC; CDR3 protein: CASNKGTGDFYEQYF
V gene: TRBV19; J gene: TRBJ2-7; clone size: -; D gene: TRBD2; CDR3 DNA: TGTGCCAGTAGTATAGGACTAGCGGCCACCTACGAGCAGTACTTC; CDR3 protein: CASSIGLAATYEQYF
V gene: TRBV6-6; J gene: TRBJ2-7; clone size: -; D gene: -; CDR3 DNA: TGTGCCAGCAGTTACTCGAGGAAACAGGGCTACGAGCAGTACTTC; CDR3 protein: CASSYSRKQGYEQYF
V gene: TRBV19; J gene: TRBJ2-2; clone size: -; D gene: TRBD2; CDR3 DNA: TGTGCCAGTAATGCGAACGGGAGGGCCGCCGGGGAGCTGTTTTTT; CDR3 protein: CASNANGRAAGELFF
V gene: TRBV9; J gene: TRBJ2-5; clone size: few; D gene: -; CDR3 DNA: TGTGCCAGCAGCGTAGATCCGGAAGAGACCCAGTACTTC; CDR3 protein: CASSVDPEETQYF
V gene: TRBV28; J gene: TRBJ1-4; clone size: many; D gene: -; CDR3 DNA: TGTGCCAGCAGTTTACAGGCAACTAATGAAAAACTGTTTTTT; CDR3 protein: CASSLQATNEKLFF
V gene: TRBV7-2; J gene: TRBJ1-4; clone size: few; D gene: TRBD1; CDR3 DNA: TGTGCCAGCAGCTCGGACCCGGGACAGAGAAATGAAAAACTGTTTTTT; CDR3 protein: CASSSDPGQRNEKLFF
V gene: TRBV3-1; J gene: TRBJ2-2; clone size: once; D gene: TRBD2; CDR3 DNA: TGTGCCAGCCGGGGGGGACTAGCGGTGAACACCGGGGAGCTGTTTTTT; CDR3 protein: CASRGGLAVNTGELFF
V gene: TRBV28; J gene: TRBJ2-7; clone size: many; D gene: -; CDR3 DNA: TGTGCCAGCAGTTCCCCGGGCTTCGACGAGCAGTACTTC; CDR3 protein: CASSSPGFDEQYF
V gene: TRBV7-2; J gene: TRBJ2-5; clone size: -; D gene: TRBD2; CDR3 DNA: TGTGCCAGCGCGGGAGGGCCGGTGGGGGAGACCCAGTACTTC; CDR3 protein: CASAGGPVGETQYF
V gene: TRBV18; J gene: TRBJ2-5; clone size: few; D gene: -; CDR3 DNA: TGTGCCAGCTCACCCCCTTTTATCGGGACCCAGTACTTC; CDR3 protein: CASSPPFIGTQYF
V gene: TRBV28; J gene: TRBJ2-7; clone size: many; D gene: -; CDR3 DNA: TGTGCCAGCAGTTTTGCGGGATTCTACGAGCAGTACTTC; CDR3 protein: CASSFAGFYEQYF
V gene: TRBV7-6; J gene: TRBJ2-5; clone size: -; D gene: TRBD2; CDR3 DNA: TGTGCCAGCAGCTTCCGGACTAGCGGTCCTCGAGAGACCCAGTACTTC; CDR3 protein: CASSFRTSGPRETQYF
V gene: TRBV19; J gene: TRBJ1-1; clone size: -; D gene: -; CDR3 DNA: TGTGCCAGTAGTCGGAGAGGAGTCACTGAAGCTTTCTTT; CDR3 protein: CASSRRGVTEAFF
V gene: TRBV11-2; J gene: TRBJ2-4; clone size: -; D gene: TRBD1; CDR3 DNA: TGTGCCAGCAGCTGGACAGGGGGCGTCTCGTCTGACATTCAGTACTTC; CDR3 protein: CASSWTGGVSSDIQYF
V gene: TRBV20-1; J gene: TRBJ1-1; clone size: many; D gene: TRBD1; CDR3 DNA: TGCAGTGCTGAATACGGACAGGAGATTGAAGCTTTCTTT; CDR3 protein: CSAEYGQEIEAFF
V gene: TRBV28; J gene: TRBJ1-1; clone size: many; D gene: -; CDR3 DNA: TGTGCCAGCAGCCTTGTTATTGCTGAAGCTTTCTTT; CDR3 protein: CASSLVIAEAFF
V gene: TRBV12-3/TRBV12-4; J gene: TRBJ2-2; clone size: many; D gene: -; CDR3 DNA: TGTGCCAGCAGTTTCATGGGGCTAAACACCGGGGAGCTGTTTTTT; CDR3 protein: CASSFMGLNTGELFF
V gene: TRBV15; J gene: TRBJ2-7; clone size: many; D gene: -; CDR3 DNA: TGTGCCACCAGCAGAGATCGAGGTAGCTCCTACGAGCAGTACTTC; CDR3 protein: CATSRDRGSSYEQYF
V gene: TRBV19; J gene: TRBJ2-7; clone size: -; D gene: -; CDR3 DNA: TGTGCCAGTAGTCGAGGGACGGGCCCCTACGAGCAGTACTTC; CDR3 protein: CASSRGTGPYEQYF